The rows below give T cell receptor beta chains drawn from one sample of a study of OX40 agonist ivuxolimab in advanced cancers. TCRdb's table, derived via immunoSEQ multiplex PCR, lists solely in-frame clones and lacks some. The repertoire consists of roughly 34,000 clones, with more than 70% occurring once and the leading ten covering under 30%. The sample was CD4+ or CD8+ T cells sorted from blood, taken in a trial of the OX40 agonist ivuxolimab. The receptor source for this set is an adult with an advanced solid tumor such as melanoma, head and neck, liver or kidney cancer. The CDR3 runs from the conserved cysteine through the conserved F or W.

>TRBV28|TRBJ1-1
CASNPEGFSAFF
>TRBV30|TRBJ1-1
CAWKGQFSQGTEAFF
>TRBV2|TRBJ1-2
CASSVGAYGYTF
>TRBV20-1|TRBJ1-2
CSARLANMGTF
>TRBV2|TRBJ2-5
CASAGTSGGYEETQYF
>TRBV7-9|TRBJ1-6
CASSLRRGQGASPLHF
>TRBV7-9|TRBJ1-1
CASSPLANTEAFF
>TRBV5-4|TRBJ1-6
CASSRSGTNRSPLHF
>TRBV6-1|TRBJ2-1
CATRDPSRRNEQFF
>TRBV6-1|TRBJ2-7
CASSETSGGHEQYF
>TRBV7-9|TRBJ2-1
CASSLSQSYNEQFF
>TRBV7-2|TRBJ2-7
CASSLLSGGFLHEQYF
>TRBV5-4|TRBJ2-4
CASSGRQDENIQYF